This T cell receptor (beta chain) was recovered during a study of T-cell reconstitution after alpha-beta-depleted transplantation in children. The study's findings and limits: Several hundred graft clones that had expanded were reportedly the source of alpha-beta T cells about two months after transplant. Certain patients had high TCRbeta diversity at day 60, and it came from recipient T cells and thymic progenitors that survived. The main origin of T-cell counts and diversity one year after transplant was newly produced T cells.

This sample's TCRbeta library carried unique molecular identifier barcodes. TCRdb fed the PCR reads into MiXCR, producing one record per CDR3 protein. This sample has 330,000 or so distinct CDR3 sequences, with around 10% found just once. The germline gives CDR1 MDHEN, CDR2 SYDVKM. This CDR3 comprises 14 residues. V shed 5 bases, J shed 1 base, and the junction held 5 bases outside the gene matches. The sample holds many counts of this clonotype. Antigen: not known. The J gene is TRBJ2-7, the V gene TRBV28; 7 bases are a match to TRBD1. This receptor was obtained from a boy under three years old with acute myeloid leukemia, due to receive a stem cell transplant. Sequencing was performed on PBMCs, taken before TCRalphabeta/CD19-depleted stem cell transplant. The CDR3 is CASSEQGSSYEQYF. CDR3 DNA: TGTGCCAGCAGTGAACAGGGGTCGTCCTACGAGCAGTACTTC.